The 31 T cell receptor beta chains in this list originate from one sample, sequenced in a study of T cell responses to AZD1222 COVID-19 vaccine (dated by TCRdb to about 2021). Libraries were constructed by the immunoSEQ multiplex PCR assay. Sourced from immuneACCESS, this table was stored by TCRdb with only in-frame sequences that have V and J called. A share of the clones is absent; for the studies checked, an unresolved V gene accounts for under half, and the remainder has no known explanation. Recorded for this sample are roughly 190,000 clones; approximately 94% of them occurred a single time. The top ten constitute about 3.6% of the sample. Taken with the paper, the label for time point translates to: about 28 days (+/-7) after the second vaccine dose. The sample's treatment or condition label, decoded: meningococcal conjugate vaccine given as trial control. The starting material was peripheral blood, obtained 28 days after the second dose of the MenACWY control vaccine. The receptors come from an adult who received the MenACWY meningococcal vaccine as a control.

This chain joins TRBV4-3 and TRBJ1-2; tentative D call: TRBD1 (6 bases). V was clipped by 4 bases and J by 3 bases, with 15 bases between them. CDR3 length: 15 amino acids. Looked up from germline, CDR1 is LGHNA and CDR2 is YSLEER. CDR3 nucleotides: TGCGCCAGCAGCCGAGTTACAGGGTACCACTATGGCTACACCTTC. Its protein is CASSRVTGYHYGYTF.

This CDR3 is CASSYGGGGTEAFF. DNA for the CDR3: TGCGCCAGCAGCTATGGGGGCGGGGGAACTGAAGCTTTCTTT. The chain employs TRBV5-1 and TRBJ1-1; weak D call: TRBD1 (6 bases). Trimming cost V 3 bases and J 5 bases, with 14 bases left between them. This CDR3 comprises 14 residues. Germline V gene lookup returns CDR1 SGHRS and CDR2 YFSETQ.

This clone was counted once. V and J are TRBV27 and TRBJ1-1; 11 bases are shared with TRBD1. Losses at the gene ends were 4 bases for V and 3 bases for J; bases not matched to a gene: 7. The CDR3 sequence is 16 residues long. Germline assignment: CDR1 MNHEY and CDR2 SMNVEV (reference sequence). Written as DNA, the CDR3 is TGTGCCAGCAGTTCGGGACAGGGGGATTTTGACACTGAAGCTTTCTTT. It encodes CASSSGQGDFDTEAFF.

This clone was seen a few times. The J gene is TRBJ1-1, the V gene TRBV28, with unresolved D. Germline V CDR1 and CDR2: MDHEN, SYDVKM. Trimming took 2 bases from V and 0 from J, leaving 7 bases between them. CDR3 size: 14 residues. CDR3 region: CASSLRSMNTEAFF. The CDR3 DNA follows: TGTGCCAGCAGTTTAAGGTCCATGAACACTGAAGCTTTCTTT.

The chain is built from TRBV24-1 and TRBJ1-1; TRBD1 is a possible D gene (6 bases). Germline assignment: CDR1 KGHDR and CDR2 SFDVKD. Trimming took 7 bases from V and 1 from J, leaving 9 bases between them. The CDR3 spans 13 residues. The CDR3 DNA is TGTGCCACCAGCGAGGGGGGGAACACTGAAGCTTTCTTT. Translated, it gives CATSEGGNTEAFF.

This clone showed up just once. The chain combines TRBV6-1 with TRBJ2-2; possibly TRBD1 for D (6 bases). Germline V gene data show CDR1 as MNHNS and CDR2 as SASEGT. Trimming left V 1 base short and J 6 bases short, with 15 bases between. The CDR3 is made up of 16 amino acids. CDR3 in amino acids: CASSEVRAPGAGELFF. CDR3 coding DNA: TGTGCCAGCAGTGAAGTTCGAGCCCCAGGGGCCGGGGAGCTGTTTTTT.

V and J are TRBV27 and TRBJ2-7; no definite D call. V lost 8 bases and J lost 2, with 19 bases in between. Germline CDR1 reads MNHEY; CDR2 reads SMNVEV (reference sequence). The CDR3 extends over 15 amino acids. The CDR3 DNA is TGTGCCAGCGGCCCGTCCTTCCGTCGGACCTACGAGCAGTACTTC. Protein product: CASGPSFRRTYEQYF.

This chain connects TRBV6-5 to TRBJ2-6; D gene uncertain. Per the germline V gene, CDR1 is MNHEY and CDR2 is SVGAGI. Trimming shortened V by 2 bases and J by 0 bases, and 8 bases separated the two germline ends. The CDR3 is 16 residues long. The CDR3 loop reads CASSYNGLSGANVLTF. CDR3 sequence (DNA): TGTGCCAGCAGTTACAACGGGCTCTCTGGGGCCAACGTCCTGACTTTC.

The V and J genes are TRBV28 and TRBJ1-1; D unresolved. The germline V gene has CDR1 MDHEN and CDR2 SYDVKM. The CDR3 extends over 15 amino acids. The V and J ends lost 2 bases and 0 bases respectively, with 10 bases between them. Here the CDR3 reads CASSLRLTMNTEAFF. The CDR3 DNA follows: TGTGCCAGCAGTTTACGTCTCACCATGAACACTGAAGCTTTCTTT. The full variable domain, rest sourced from reference TRBV28 and TRBJ1-1, is DVKVTQSSRYLVKRTGEKVFLECVQDMDHENMFWYRQDPGLGLRLIYFSYDVKMKEKGDIPEGYSVSREKKERFSLILESASTNQTSMYLCASSLRLTMNTEAFFGQGTRLTVV.

V gene TRBV20-1 combines with J gene TRBJ1-2; no definite D call. CDR1 and CDR2 from the germline V gene are DFQATT and SNEGSKA (reference sequence). This CDR3 is built from 14 residues. V lost 3 bases to trimming and J lost 0 bases, with 11 bases between them. The DNA of the CDR3 is TGCAGTGCTAGTTCAAGGCCGCCTAACTATGGCTACACCTTC. It specifies CSASSRPPNYGYTF.

The rearrangement joins TRBV30 to TRBJ1-4; D is uncertain. Trimming left V 4 bases short and J 1 base short, with 22 bases between. Germline values: CDR1 GTSNPN, CDR2 SVGIG (reference sequence). The CDR3 covers 18 residues. The CDR3 loop reads CAWTATTRASGTNEKLFF. CDR3 in DNA: TGTGCCTGGACCGCAACTACCCGGGCCTCGGGAACTAATGAAAAACTGTTTTTT.

The rearrangement joins TRBV30 to TRBJ2-1; D uncertain. Germline CDR1 reads GTSNPN; CDR2 reads SVGIG (reference sequence). V shed 1 base and J shed 9 bases, with 10 bases lying between them. This CDR3 comprises 12 residues. CDR3 coding DNA: TGTGCCTGGAGTGGGTCCTTTCCTGAGCAGTTCTTC. This sequence encodes CAWSGSFPEQFF.

The chain uses TRBV6-2 or TRBV6-3 and TRBJ1-5; 9 bases are shared with TRBD1. V shed 5 bases, J shed 6 bases, and the junction held 14 bases outside the gene matches. The V gene's germline CDR1 is MNHEY and CDR2 SVGEGT. The CDR3 spans 17 residues. CDR3 residues: CASSPSRGQGGSQPQHF. CDR3 nucleotides: TGTGCCAGCAGTCCGAGCCGGGGACAGGGAGGATCTCAGCCCCAGCATTTT.

V usage is TRBV3-1 (or the pseudogene TRBV3-2) and J usage is TRBJ1-5; the D is unclear. Germline V CDR1 and CDR2: LGHDT, YNNKEL (reference sequence). This CDR3 spans 14 amino acids. V shed 2 bases and J shed 5 bases, with 10 bases lying between them. The CDR3 loop reads CASSQQVEDQPQHF. The CDR3 DNA is TGTGCCAGCAGCCAACAGGTCGAGGATCAGCCCCAGCATTTT.

The chain is built from TRBV30 and TRBJ2-3; 11 bases agree with TRBD2. V was clipped by 0 bases and J by 6 bases; unmatched bases: 8. This CDR3 region has 16 residues. Germline CDR1 reads GTSNPN; CDR2 reads SVGIG (reference sequence). This chain's CDR3 is CAWSVQTSGRSDTQYF. As DNA, the CDR3 is TGTGCCTGGAGTGTACAAACTAGCGGGAGATCCGATACGCAGTATTTT.

J is TRBJ2-1 and V is TRBV6-6, with 12 nucleotides matching TRBD2. Germline CDR1 reads MNHNY; CDR2 reads SVGAGI (reference sequence). The CDR3 is 15 residues long. V lost 6 bases, J lost 6 bases, and 6 bases stayed unmatched. CDR3 coding DNA: TGTGCCAGCAGGCGACTAGCGGGAGCCCTCAATGAGCAGTTCTTC. Amino acids: CASRRLAGALNEQFF.

The chain couples TRBV9 to TRBJ2-1; maybe TRBD1 (5 bases). CDR1 is SGDLS and CDR2 is YYNGEE in the germline V gene. The CDR3 sequence is 15 residues long. The ends were cut back, 4 bases at V and 3 bases at J, with 14 bases in the middle. The CDR3 spells CASSPQGSLYNEQFF. DNA for the CDR3: TGTGCCAGCAGCCCCCAGGGTAGTCTCTACAATGAGCAGTTCTTC.

The CDR3 bases are TGTGCCAGCAGTATTACGACTAGAGTTAACACTGAAGCTTTCTTT. Amino acids: CASSITTRVNTEAFF. The chain couples TRBV2 to TRBJ1-1, with D unresolved. In germline, CDR1 is SNHLY, CDR2 FYNNEI. CDR3 length equals 15 residues. Between the trimmed V and J ends, which lost 5 bases and 2 bases, there was a span of 15 bases.

V usage is TRBV4-2 and J usage is TRBJ2-7, with 10 positions matching TRBD2. CDR3 length: 17 amino acids. The trim removed 0 bases at V and 0 bases at J, leaving 5 bases unmatched. The germline V gene has CDR1 LGHNA and CDR2 YNFKEQ. The CDR3 nucleotides read TGTGCCAGCAGCCAAGATGACAGCGGGAGGGCCTCCTACGAGCAGTACTTC. The encoded protein is CASSQDDSGRASYEQYF.

The V gene is TRBV30, the J gene TRBJ1-5, with a possible D match to TRBD1 (6 bases). V was trimmed by 0 bases and J by 3 bases, leaving 12 bases between them. In germline, CDR1 is GTSNPN, CDR2 SVGIG (reference sequence). The CDR3 is made up of 15 amino acids. This CDR3 reads CAWSVVGGSNQPQHF. CDR3 sequence (DNA): TGTGCCTGGAGTGTAGTCGGGGGCTCCAATCAGCCCCAGCATTTT.

The chain combines TRBV6-8 with TRBJ2-2; D unresolved. The germline V and J ends were trimmed by 6 bases and 5 bases, with 7 bases remaining between them. The CDR3 length is 12 residues. Per the germline V gene, CDR1 is MNHGY and CDR2 is SAAAGT. In nucleotides, the CDR3 is TGTGCCAGCAGGAGCTCAACCGGGGAGCTGTTTTTT. The encoded protein is CASRSSTGELFF.

The chain links TRBV5-6 to TRBJ2-1; D might be TRBD1 or TRBD2, each matching 5 bases. Germline CDR1 reads SGHDT; CDR2 reads YYEEEE. The CDR3 runs to 15 residues. Trimming shortened V by 0 bases and J by 7 bases, and 14 bases separated the two germline ends. CDR3 in DNA: TGTGCCAGCAGCTTGGCCTTACGGGGCCGTAATGAGCAGTTCTTC. Translated: CASSLALRGRNEQFF. Full variable domain (outside the CDR3, taken from reference TRBV5-6 and TRBJ2-1): DAGVTQSPTHLIKTRGQQVTLRCSPKSGHDTVSWYQQALGQGPQFIFQYYEEEERQRGNFPDRFSGHQFPNYSSELNVNALLLGDSALYLCASSLALRGRNEQFFGPGTRLTVL.

The rearrangement links TRBV3-1 (or the pseudogene TRBV3-2) to TRBJ2-3; a weak D match, TRBD2 (6 bases). This CDR3 contains 17 residues. Trimming stripped 1 base from V and 4 bases from J, with 18 bases between. Germline-derived CDR1 and CDR2 are LGHDT and YNNKEL (reference sequence). CDR3: CASSQVLSTRSPDTQYF. DNA for the CDR3: TGTGCCAGCAGCCAAGTGTTATCGACTAGGTCCCCAGATACGCAGTATTTT.

The chain couples TRBV9 to TRBJ2-1; D is possibly TRBD1 or TRBD2 (6 bases each). The CDR3 sequence is 15 residues long. Trimming removed 0 bases at V and 7 bases at J, with 14 bases between. Germline values: CDR1 SGDLS, CDR2 YYNGEE. CDR3 amino acids: CASSVEGGSRNEQFF. CDR3 in DNA: TGTGCCAGCAGCGTAGAGGGGGGCAGCAGAAATGAGCAGTTCTTC.

The CDR3 is CSASQAISEQYF. For the CDR3, the DNA is TGCAGTGCTAGTCAAGCCATCTCCGAGCAGTACTTC. The V and J genes are TRBV20-1 and TRBJ2-7; unclear D gene. V shed 3 bases and J shed 6 bases, with 12 bases lying between them. The germline gives CDR1 DFQATT, CDR2 SNEGSKA (reference sequence). The CDR3 extends over 12 amino acids.

The CDR3 here is CASSSQLAGAYTQYF. The CDR3 DNA reads as TGTGCCAGCAGCTCCCAACTAGCGGGAGCATATACGCAGTATTTT. The chain couples TRBV5-6 to TRBJ2-3; the match to TRBD2 covers 11 bases. V was clipped by 3 bases and J by 7 bases; unmatched bases: 7. This CDR3 spans 15 amino acids. Per the germline V gene, CDR1 is SGHDT and CDR2 is YYEEEE.

This clone was counted a few times. The chain carries TRBV4-3 and TRBJ2-7; D is perhaps TRBD1 (5 bases). This CDR3 contains 14 residues. CDR1 LGHNA and CDR2 YSLEER come from the germline V gene. Trimming took 5 bases from V and 1 from J, leaving 12 bases between them. CDR3 protein: CASSFDQGSYEQYF. CDR3 DNA sequence: TGCGCCAGCAGCTTTGATCAGGGTTCCTACGAGCAGTACTTC.

The rearrangement joins TRBV27 to TRBJ2-7; 14 bases fit TRBD2. The trim removed 6 bases at V and 3 bases at J, leaving 10 bases unmatched. The CDR3 sequence is 17 residues long. Germline values: CDR1 MNHEY, CDR2 SMNVEV (reference sequence). CDR3 region: CASSGTSGSPGIYEQYF. In DNA, the CDR3 is TGTGCCAGCAGCGGGACTAGCGGGAGCCCCGGGATCTACGAGCAGTACTTC.

The CDR3 DNA follows: TGTGCCAGCAGCTTAGGCAGTGACTATGGCTACACCTTC. Encoded protein: CASSLGSDYGYTF. The chain couples TRBV5-4 to TRBJ1-2; D uncertain. This CDR3 contains 13 residues. Germline V lookup: CDR1 SGHNT, CDR2 YYREEE (reference sequence). V lost 2 bases to trimming and J lost 3 bases, with 8 bases between them.

The chain uses TRBV2 and TRBJ2-7; 10 positions match TRBD2. Germline V CDR1 and CDR2: SNHLY, FYNNEI. The J segment lost 0 bases and the V segment lost 7 bases, leaving 3 bases of the junction unmatched. The CDR3 is 14 residues long. The chain's CDR3 is CASKPSGSSYEQYF. The CDR3 nucleotides are TGTGCCAGCAAACCTAGCGGGAGCTCCTACGAGCAGTACTTC. Filled out from reference TRBV2 and TRBJ2-7, the complete variable domain reads EPEVTQTPSHQVTQMGQEVILRCVPISNHLYFYWYRQILGQKVEFLVSFYNNEISEKSEIFDDQFSVERPDGSNFTLKIRSTKLEDSAMYFCASKPSGSSYEQYFGPGTRLTVT.

The J gene is TRBJ2-1, the V gene TRBV19, with TRBD2 matching over 8 bases. CDR3 length equals 15 residues. The germline CDR1 and CDR2 sequences are LNHDA and SQIVND (reference sequence). Germline trimming cut 8 bases from V and 4 bases from J; bases unmatched to any gene: 10. CDR3 sequence: CASSARAGVYNEQFF. CDR3 bases: TGTGCCAGTTCGGCTAGAGCGGGAGTGTACAATGAGCAGTTCTTC.